This T cell receptor (beta chain) came from a study of T cells in Graves' hyperthyroidism and ophthalmopathy. Study findings and constraints: Through a model of 13 V-J features, ophthalmopathy was separated from stable hyperthyroidism. Expanded thyroid clonotypes (above 0.001) were mostly also found in blood.

J was trimmed by 2 bases and V by 0 bases; bases with no gene match: 5. The CDR3 contains 17 residues. Looked up from germline, CDR1 is SGDLS and CDR2 is YYNGEE. For the diagnoses, clinical symptoms, serum thyroxine and TRAb, thyroid ultrasound and orbital computed tomography were used. RNA transcripts provided the source from which TCR beta CDR3 regions were amplified. RT-PCR in the first round (using the HTBI primer set) targeted the TCR CDR3. TCRdb redid the calling of the multiplex PCR reads with MiXCR, one entry per CDR3 protein. Among roughly 570,000 distinct CDR3 sequences, just over 45% were seen once, and the ten largest hold about 7.8%. This clonotype was counted at least ten times. No antigen is known for it.

Sequencing was done on a sample of peripheral blood or thyroid tissue (not recorded which). This sequence was found in a woman aged 18-29 years with Graves' hyperthyroidism. This sequence joins TRBV9 and TRBJ2-6, with 7 bases identical to TRBD1. The CDR3 sequence is CASSVATGAAGANVLTF. CDR3 bases: TGTGCCAGCAGCGTAGCTACAGGGGCCGCTGGGGCCAACGTCCTGACTTTC.